The 12 T cell receptor beta chains below come from one sample, sequenced in a study of T-cell memory formation after mild COVID-19. MiXCR, applied by TCRdb to the 5' RACE reads, yields one record per CDR3 protein. The sample holds a few hundred thousand distinct CDR3 sequences; 8% to 9.5% are singletons and the top ten take around a fifth. Specimen: PBMCs or a T cell subset sorted from them (not recorded which). The origin of the receptors is a man between 18 and 35 years old who had mild COVID-19 (a few samples of this study predate the infection). Cell type and time point are not known.

The V call is TRBV29-1, the J call TRBJ1-1; D unresolved. CDR1 and CDR2 (germline): SQVTM, ANQGSEA. The CDR3 is 11 amino acids. V dropped 5 bases and J dropped 0 bases, with 4 bases sitting between them. The CDR3 loop is CSVLLNTEAFF. DNA of the CDR3: TGCAGCGTTCTTTTGAACACTGAAGCTTTCTTT.

The chain links TRBV7-6 to TRBJ1-6, with unresolved D. CDR3 length equals 17 residues. V gave up 2 bases and J gave up 0 bases, with 11 bases separating them. CDR1 and CDR2 (germline): SGHVS, FNYEAQ. DNA of the CDR3: TGTGCCAGCAGCTTATACCCGGAGAGCTCCTATAATTCACCCCTCCACTTT. Its protein is CASSLYPESSYNSPLHF.

V and J are TRBV7-6 and TRBJ2-7; perhaps TRBD1 as D (5 bases). The CDR3 has 14 residues. Per the germline V gene, CDR1 is SGHVS and CDR2 is FNYEAQ. V lost 2 bases and J lost 5, with 13 bases in between. The chain's CDR3 is CASSLTAGSDEQYV. For the CDR3, the DNA is TGTGCCAGCAGCTTAACAGCAGGGTCGGACGAGCAGTACGTC.

This clonotype was counted only a few times. The chain has TRBV5-1 and TRBJ2-7; TRBD1 aligns across 7 bases. The CDR3 loop spans 15 amino acids. The V segment lost 5 bases and the J segment 5 bases; nucleotides outside the gene matches: 13. CDR1 and CDR2 from the germline V gene are SGHRS and YFSETQ. The CDR3 DNA reads TGCGCCAGCAGAAGTCCCGGGACAGTAAACGACGAGCAGTACTTC. Its translation is CASRSPGTVNDEQYF.

The J gene is TRBJ2-3, the V gene TRBV7-6; TRBD2 matches 14 bases. The CDR3 runs 18 residues. CDR1 is SGHVS, CDR2 FNYEAQ, per germline. Trimming cost V 3 bases and J 2 bases; bases outside gene matches: 7. In nucleotides, the CDR3 is TGTGCCAGCAGCTTCCCGACTAGCGGGGGGGAATTCACAGATACGCAGTATTTT. Its protein is CASSFPTSGGEFTDTQYF.

J is TRBJ2-3 and V is TRBV4-3, with D possibly TRBD2 on 5 matching bases. From germline, CDR1 is LGHNA and CDR2 YSLEER. The CDR3 covers 15 residues. V lost 0 bases, J lost 7 bases, and 14 bases lay in between. The CDR3 spells CASSQDREADNTQYF. Written as DNA, the CDR3 is TGCGCCAGCAGCCAAGATCGGGAAGCGGATAATACGCAGTATTTT.

This clonotype was recorded a few times. V gene TRBV4-1 combines with J gene TRBJ1-2; the D gene is possibly TRBD1 (5 bases). The CDR3 consists of 16 residues. From germline, CDR1 is MGHRA and CDR2 YSYEKL. Trimming removed 0 bases from V and 6 bases from J, with 17 bases in between. The CDR3 protein is CASSQDRGANRHGYTF. The CDR3 coding sequence is TGCGCCAGCAGCCAAGATAGAGGGGCGAACCGGCATGGCTACACCTTC.

V is TRBV4-3 and J is TRBJ2-3; TRBD2 agrees at 11 bases. This CDR3 has 16 residues. The J segment lost 3 bases and the V segment lost 1 base, leaving 3 bases of the junction unmatched. From germline, CDR1 is LGHNA and CDR2 YSLEER. CDR3 bases: TGCGCCAGCAGCCAAGCAACTAGCGGGGGAACAGATACGCAGTATTTT. Translated, it gives CASSQATSGGTDTQYF.

This clonotype was observed many times. The genes are TRBV4-1 and TRBJ2-1; D remains ambiguous. Trimming shortened V by 1 base and J by 8 bases, and 9 bases separated the two germline ends. Germline loops: CDR1 MGHRA, CDR2 YSYEKL. This CDR3 is built from 13 residues. The CDR3 loop reads CASSQVLGYEQFF. CDR3 in DNA: TGCGCCAGCAGCCAAGTCCTTGGGTATGAGCAGTTCTTC.

This clonotype was picked up a small number of times. The chain couples TRBV10-3 to TRBJ1-5, with D hard to call. CDR3 length: 13 residues. CDR1 and CDR2 (germline): ENHRY, SYGVKD. Trimming left V 5 bases short and J 0 bases short, with 5 bases between. The CDR3 coding sequence is TGTGCCATCAGTCCCAGTAGCAATCAGCCCCAGCATTTT. As protein: CAISPSSNQPQHF.

This rearrangement joins TRBV15 to TRBJ1-5; D gene unclear. The germline V and J ends were trimmed by 2 bases and 2 bases, with 16 bases remaining between them. This CDR3 is 17 amino acids long. The V gene's germline CDR1 is LNHNV and CDR2 YYDKDF (reference sequence). The CDR3 spells CATSRPMGARGNQPQHF. CDR3 DNA: TGTGCCACCAGCAGACCCATGGGAGCCCGAGGCAATCAGCCCCAGCATTTT.

In its sample, this clonotype was seen a few times. The chain's CDR3 is CASSGGRVNSGNTIYF. CDR3 bases: TGTGCCAGCAGCGGGGGCAGGGTCAACTCTGGAAACACCATATATTTT. This chain connects TRBV9 to TRBJ1-3, with D possibly matching TRBD1 (5 bases). The germline gives CDR1 SGDLS, CDR2 YYNGEE. The CDR3 extends over 16 amino acids. V was pared by 3 bases and J by 0 bases, with 13 bases between.